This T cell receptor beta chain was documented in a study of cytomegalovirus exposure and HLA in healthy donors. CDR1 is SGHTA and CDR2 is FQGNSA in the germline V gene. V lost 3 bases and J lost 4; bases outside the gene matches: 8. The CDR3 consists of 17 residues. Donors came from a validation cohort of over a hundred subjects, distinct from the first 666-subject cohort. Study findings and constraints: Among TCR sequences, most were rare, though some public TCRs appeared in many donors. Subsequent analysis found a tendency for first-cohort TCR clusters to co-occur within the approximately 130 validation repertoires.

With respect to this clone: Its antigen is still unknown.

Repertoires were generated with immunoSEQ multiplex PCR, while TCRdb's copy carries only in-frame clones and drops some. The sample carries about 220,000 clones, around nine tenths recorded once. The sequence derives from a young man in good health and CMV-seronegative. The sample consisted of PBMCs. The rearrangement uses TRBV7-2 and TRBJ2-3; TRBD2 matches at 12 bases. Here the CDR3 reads CASSFSPTSGGPDTQYF. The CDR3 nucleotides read TGTGCCAGCAGCTTCTCCCCTACTAGCGGGGGGCCAGATACGCAGTATTTT.